This T cell receptor beta chain comes out of a study of T cell repertoires in cytomegalovirus infection. Study as a whole: From public TCR beta signatures came an indication of both CMV infection and matching HLA type.

The sample holds many counts of this clonotype. Each CDR3 protein gets one entry after TCRdb re-called the reads with MiXCR. The table includes more than 250,000 distinct CDR3 sequences, around 15% detected once. Input material: PBMCs. This receptor was taken from a human donor in good health (CMV status not recorded). Some clones in this sample may be carry-over from other donors' samples.

CDR3 sequence (DNA): TGTGCCAGCAGCTTAACCCCAGGGAGGGGCGAGCAGTACTTC. It is translated as CASSLTPGRGEQYF. The chain combines TRBV7-3 with TRBJ2-7; 7 bases are a match to TRBD2. V was pared by 0 bases and J by 6 bases, with 5 bases of the junction left unmatched. The CDR3 contains 14 residues. CDR1 and CDR2 (germline): SGHTA, FQGTGA.